The 3 T cell receptor beta chains below come from one sample, sequenced in a study of T cells expressing NK-cell markers. TCRdb re-called the 5' RACE reads and catalogs CDR3 proteins one per entry, DNA excluded. The sample table includes more than 90,000 distinct CDR3 sequences. The sequenced material came from blood T cells: a sorted CD56 or NKG2C T cell subset, CD4+ or CD8+ T cells, or bulk PBMC T cells (not recorded which). These TCRs come from a woman aged 18-70 years in good health.

The V call is TRBV3-1, the J call TRBJ1-1; TCRdb outputs TRBD1, but without DNA this stays unchecked. Germline-derived CDR1 and CDR2 are LGHDT and YNNKEL (reference sequence). This CDR3 is built from 18 residues. The CDR3 sequence is CASSQSNKVTGTGGKAFF.

The chain uses TRBV6-5 and TRBJ2-1. The germline gives CDR1 MNHEY, CDR2 SVGAGI. The CDR3 is made up of 16 amino acids. This chain's CDR3 is CASSYSRQQPYNEQFF.

This chain joins TRBV6-4 and TRBJ2-1. This CDR3 has 13 amino acids. Germline V gene sequence: CDR1 MRHNA, CDR2 SNTAGT. CDR3 region: CASSEDTYNEQFF.